A selection of T cell receptor beta chains follows, all from one sample in a study of sequential checkpoint blockade in melanoma. The data were produced by immunoSEQ multiplex PCR, yet TCRdb's version contains in-frame clones alone and is incomplete. The sample has roughly 31,000 clones; about 86% are singletons. The source material was CD8+ T cells sorted from blood (inferred from file names), sampled from a patient given nivolumab and ipilimumab in sequence. These receptors came from a human donor with melanoma. The CDR3 runs from the conserved cysteine through the conserved F or W. The D gene is left open where the match is weak. Clone size is not always given. Where it is, it says once, few, many or a class for expanded clones.

TRBV7-9	TRBD1	.	TRBJ1-1	CASSEDREVAFF	TGTGCCAGCAGCGAGGACAGGGAGGTAGCTTTCTTT
TRBV27	.	.	TRBJ1-5	CASSSYSRGGLYQPQHF	TGTGCCAGCAGTTCATACTCAAGGGGGGGGTTGTATCAGCCCCAGCATTTT
TRBV5-6	.	.	TRBJ1-2	CASSLRQDPYGYTF	TGTGCCAGCAGCTTACGACAGGATCCATATGGCTACACCTTC
TRBV30	TRBD1	once	TRBJ2-5	CAWSVPRRQGWWETQYF	TGTGCCTGGAGTGTCCCTAGGAGACAGGGATGGTGGGAGACCCAGTACTTC
TRBV11-3	TRBD1	.	TRBJ2-1	CASSLDGPGGPYNEQFF	TGTGCCAGCAGCTTAGATGGCCCAGGGGGCCCCTACAATGAGCAGTTCTTC
TRBV6-5	.	.	TRBJ1-1	CASSYSAGLNTEAFF	TGTGCCAGCAGTTACTCCGCAGGCTTGAACACTGAAGCTTTCTTT
TRBV7-9	TRBD2	.	TRBJ2-1	CASSPRTSGNEQFF	TGTGCCAGCAGCCCAAGGACTAGCGGCAATGAGCAGTTCTTC
TRBV5-4	.	.	TRBJ2-2	CASSRAGPATGELFF	TGTGCCAGCAGCCGGGCGGGGCCGGCCACCGGGGAGCTGTTTTTT
TRBV19	.	.	TRBJ2-2	CASSKVALGNTGELFF	TGTGCCAGTAGTAAAGTGGCACTAGGGAACACCGGGGAGCTGTTTTTT
TRBV6-5	.	.	TRBJ2-7	CASTPTQSYEQYF	TGTGCCAGCACCCCGACACAATCCTACGAGCAGTACTTC